The clone carrying this TCR beta chain has ten or more counts. Its specificity is unknown. 5'RACE with constant-segment primers built TCRalpha and TCRbeta cDNA libraries with UMIs. In TCRdb, the 5' RACE reads were re-called with MiXCR into one record per CDR3 protein. Here the sample spans under 300,000 distinct CDR3 sequences, 8% to 10% being singletons. The data belong to a study of T-cell memory formation after mild COVID-19. Study results and caveats: Confirmation was lacking for SARS-CoV-2 specificity of second-wave clones that peaked on day 37. Contracting clones, day 15 to 85, had balanced CD4/CD8, and later expanders favored CD4+.

Trimming took 5 bases from V and 1 from J; bases not matched to a gene: 7. This CDR3 comprises 17 residues. CDR1 and CDR2 from the germline V gene are SGHTA and FQGNSA. The sample consisted of PBMCs or a T cell subset sorted from them (not recorded which). This clonotype was obtained from a man aged 18 to 30 who had mild COVID-19 (a few samples of this study predate the infection). Cell type and time point are not known. The rearrangement uses TRBV7-2 and TRBJ2-3; TRBD2 matches at 12 bases. CDR3 in DNA: TGTGCCAGCAGCATGAGACTAGCGGGGGACCGCACAGATACGCAGTATTTT. Translated: CASSMRLAGDRTDTQYF. Looking up the rest from reference TRBV7-2 and TRBJ2-3 gives the full variable domain: GAGVSQSPSNKVTEKGKDVELRCDPISGHTALYWYRQSLGQGLEFLIYFQGNSAPDKSGLPSDRFSAERTGGSVSTLTIQRTQQEDSAVYLCASSMRLAGDRTDTQYFGPGTRLTVL.